A selection of T cell receptor beta chains follows, all from one sample in a study of a mutant IDH1 vaccine in newly diagnosed glioma. Profiled with immunoSEQ multiplex PCR; TCRdb holds only in-frame clones, not every one. The table has just under 80,000 clones, more than 85% seen once. For these receptors, no antigen is known. The sequenced sample was PBMCs, obtained from a glioma patient whose treatment included an IDH1 peptide vaccine. The receptors shown here come from a woman aged 50 to 60 with glioma. Both conserved end residues are part of each CDR3. The D gene is left open where the match is weak. Size is omitted from some rows. Given values are once, few, many or a class for expanded clones.

j_gene	abundance	v_gene	d_gene	CDR3aa	CDR3nt
TRBJ1-1	NA	TRBV19	NA	CASSSWGRNTEAFF	TGTGCCAGTAGTAGCTGGGGGCGGAACACTGAAGCTTTCTTT
TRBJ1-1	NA	TRBV12-2	NA	CASRLESGTHPVTEAFF	TGTGCAAGTCGCTTAGAATCCGGGACACACCCTGTCACTGAAGCTTTCTTT
TRBJ1-4	NA	TRBV5-1	NA	CASSLDGRSTNEKLFF	TGCGCCAGCAGCTTGGATGGGAGATCGACTAATGAAAAACTGTTTTTT
TRBJ1-6	NA	TRBV7-8	TRBD1	CASSLVTGARSPLHF	TGTGCCAGCAGCTTAGTCACAGGGGCCCGGTCACCCCTCCACTTT
TRBJ1-5	NA	TRBV19	TRBD1	CASSIVGDRANQPQHF	TGTGCCAGTAGTATAGTGGGGGACAGGGCTAATCAGCCCCAGCATTTT
TRBJ2-7	NA	TRBV6-6	NA	CASSYGGAVTYEQYF	TGTGCCAGCAGTTACGGGGGCGCGGTCACCTACGAGCAGTACTTC
TRBJ1-1	NA	TRBV19	TRBD1	CASIRRTGTTEAFF	TGTGCCAGTATCCGGCGGACAGGCACCACTGAAGCTTTCTTT
TRBJ1-1	NA	TRBV4-1	NA	CASSSARGALNTEAFF	TGCGCCAGCAGCTCCGCGAGGGGGGCCCTGAACACTGAAGCTTTCTTT
TRBJ1-4	NA	TRBV27	NA	CASSLRDIDEKLFF	TGTGCCAGCAGTTTACGGGACATCGATGAAAAACTGTTTTTT
TRBJ2-7	NA	TRBV7-2	NA	CASSSRSTSYEQYF	TGTGCCAGCAGCTCGCGTAGTACTTCCTACGAGCAGTACTTC
TRBJ1-5	NA	TRBV11-2	TRBD1	CASSWGTGGNQPQHF	TGTGCCAGCAGCTGGGGGACAGGGGGGAATCAGCCCCAGCATTTT
TRBJ2-7	NA	TRBV19	NA	CASSLRSGTYEQYF	TGTGCCAGTAGTCTCAGGTCGGGGACTTACGAGCAGTACTTC
TRBJ2-3	NA	TRBV6-5	TRBD1	CASRDRVDTQYF	TGTGCCAGCAGAGACAGGGTCGATACGCAGTATTTT
TRBJ1-6	NA	TRBV27	TRBD1	CASSTGTGAYNSPLHF	TGTGCCAGCAGTACGGGGACAGGGGCCTATAATTCACCCCTCCACTTT
TRBJ2-7	NA	TRBV7-6	NA	CASRPRPEQYF	TGTGCCAGCCGGCCGAGACCCGAGCAGTACTTC
TRBJ2-2	NA	TRBV7-9	NA	CASSKNMNTGELFF	TGTGCCAGCAGCAAAAACATGAACACCGGGGAGCTGTTTTTT
TRBJ2-1	NA	TRBV19	NA	CASSIVLSLEAGEQFF	TGTGCCAGTAGTATAGTATTGAGCCTAGAGGCAGGTGAGCAGTTCTTC
TRBJ1-2	few	TRBV29-1	NA	CSFYRYEYGYTF	TGCAGCTTCTACAGGTACGAGTATGGCTACACCTTC
TRBJ2-7	NA	TRBV6-5	NA	CASSYNRDTYEQYF	TGTGCCAGCAGTTACAACCGGGACACCTACGAGCAGTACTTC
TRBJ2-5	NA	TRBV4-2	NA	CASSQDGRDQETQYF	TGTGCCAGCAGCCAAGATGGGCGGGACCAAGAGACCCAGTACTTC
TRBJ1-2	once	TRBV6-5	NA	CASSSNGGHYGYTF	TGTGCCAGCAGTTCGAACGGGGGTCACTATGGCTACACCTTC
TRBJ2-3	NA	TRBV5-4	NA	CASSFSQGTDTQYF	TGTGCCAGCAGCTTCTCGCAGGGCACAGATACGCAGTATTTT
TRBJ2-7	NA	TRBV19	NA	CASSVDGGDEQYF	TGTGCCAGTAGTGTGGACGGAGGCGACGAGCAGTACTTC
TRBJ1-3	NA	TRBV2	NA	CASRPQGPGNTIYF	TGTGCCAGCAGACCGCAGGGTCCTGGAAACACCATATATTTT
TRBJ2-2	NA	TRBV10-3	NA	CAARGSANTGELFF	TGTGCCGCCCGGGGCAGCGCGAACACCGGGGAGCTGTTTTTT
TRBJ2-1	NA	TRBV5-1	NA	CASSHYNEQFF	TGCGCCAGCAGCCACTACAATGAGCAGTTCTTC
TRBJ2-7	NA	TRBV5-6	TRBD2	CASSWGLAGEWSYEQCF	TGTGCCAGCAGCTGGGGACTAGCGGGAGAATGGTCCTACGAGCAGTGCTTC
TRBJ2-3	NA	TRBV4-1	NA	CASSQGASPDTQYF	TGCGCCAGCAGCCAAGGGGCTAGCCCAGATACGCAGTATTTT
TRBJ1-3	NA	TRBV5-1	NA	CASSLGQIRSGNTIYF	TGCGCCAGCAGCTTGGGACAAATTCGCTCTGGAAACACCATATATTTT